The 3 T cell receptor beta chains listed next were all sequenced from one sample in a study of T cells after yellow fever vaccination. TCRdb called the 5' RACE reads again in MiXCR, with one record for every CDR3 protein. The sample lists under 600,000 distinct CDR3 sequences, around a fifth occurring once. Specimen: PBMCs, collected 20 to 25 days after the first yellow fever vaccination. The origin of the receptors is a man aged 18 to 30 who received the YFV17D yellow fever vaccine.

This clonotype was counted a few times. One end of the junction does not line up with germline, which may come from a read error. The chain has TRBV6-2 or TRBV6-3 and TRBJ1-4; maybe TRBD1 (6 bases). CDR1 and CDR2 from the germline V gene are MNHEY and SVGEGT. The CDR3 covers 11 residues. CDR3 coding DNA: TGTGCCAGCAGTTATCCCGGGACACTACGTTTT. Residues: CASSYPGTLRF.

This clonotype was seen only a few times. Here the CDR3 reads CASSLDREGEQYV. The CDR3 nucleotides read TGTGCCAGCAGCCTGGACAGGGAAGGGGAGCAGTACGTC. The chain carries TRBV3-1 and TRBJ2-7, with 8 bases aligning to TRBD1. CDR1 and CDR2 from the germline V gene are LGHDT and YNNKEL (reference sequence). The CDR3 covers 13 residues. The V segment lost 4 bases and the J segment 7 bases; nucleotides outside the gene matches: 6.

The gene calls are TRBV4-3 and TRBJ1-2; tentative D call: TRBD1 (6 bases). The CDR3 runs 16 residues. Looked up from germline, CDR1 is LGHNA and CDR2 is YSLEER. Trimming stripped 4 bases from V and 4 bases from J, with 19 bases between. As DNA, the CDR3 is TGCGCCAGCAGCCCAAACAGGGTAGGGACCGCCTATGGCTACACCTTC. Its translation is CASSPNRVGTAYGYTF.